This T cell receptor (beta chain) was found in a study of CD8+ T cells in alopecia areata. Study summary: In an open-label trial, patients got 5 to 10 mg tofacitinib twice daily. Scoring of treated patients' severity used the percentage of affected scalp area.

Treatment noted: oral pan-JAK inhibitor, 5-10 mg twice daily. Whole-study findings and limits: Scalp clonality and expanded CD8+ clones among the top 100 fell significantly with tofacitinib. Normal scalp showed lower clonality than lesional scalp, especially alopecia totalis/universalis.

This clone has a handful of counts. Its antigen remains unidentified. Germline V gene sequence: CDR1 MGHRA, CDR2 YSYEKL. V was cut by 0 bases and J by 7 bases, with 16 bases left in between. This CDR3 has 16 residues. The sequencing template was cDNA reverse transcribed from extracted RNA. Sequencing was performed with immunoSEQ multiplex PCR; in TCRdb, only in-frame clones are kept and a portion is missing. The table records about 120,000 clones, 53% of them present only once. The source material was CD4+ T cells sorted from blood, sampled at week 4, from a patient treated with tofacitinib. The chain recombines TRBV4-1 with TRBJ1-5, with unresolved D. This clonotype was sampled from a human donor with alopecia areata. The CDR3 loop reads CASSQEASGVGQPQHF. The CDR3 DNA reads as TGCGCCAGCAGCCAAGAAGCCAGCGGGGTCGGACAGCCCCAGCATTTT.